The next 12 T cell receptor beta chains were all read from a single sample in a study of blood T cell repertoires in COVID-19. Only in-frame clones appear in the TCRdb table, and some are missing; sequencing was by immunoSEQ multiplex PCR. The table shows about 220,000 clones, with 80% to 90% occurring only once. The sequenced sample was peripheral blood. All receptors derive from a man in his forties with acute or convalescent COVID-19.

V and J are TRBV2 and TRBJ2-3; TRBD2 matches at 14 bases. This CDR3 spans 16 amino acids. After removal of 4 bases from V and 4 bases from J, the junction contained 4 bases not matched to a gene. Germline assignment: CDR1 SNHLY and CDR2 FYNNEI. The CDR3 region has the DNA TGTGCCAGCAGTGTGGGACTAGCGGGAGTAGCAGATACGCAGTATTTT. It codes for CASSVGLAGVADTQYF.

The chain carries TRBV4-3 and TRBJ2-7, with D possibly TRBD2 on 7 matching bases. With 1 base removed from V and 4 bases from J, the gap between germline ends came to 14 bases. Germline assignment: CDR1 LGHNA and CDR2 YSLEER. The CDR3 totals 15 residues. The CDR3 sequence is CASSQGKGGRYEQYF. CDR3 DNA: TGCGCCAGCAGCCAAGGGAAGGGGGGGAGATACGAGCAGTACTTC.

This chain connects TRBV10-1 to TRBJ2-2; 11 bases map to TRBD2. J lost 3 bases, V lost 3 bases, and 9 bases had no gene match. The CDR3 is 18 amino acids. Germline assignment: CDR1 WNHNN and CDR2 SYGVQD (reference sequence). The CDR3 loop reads CASSESTSGSNDTGELFF. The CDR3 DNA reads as TGCGCCAGCAGTGAATCAACTAGCGGGAGCAACGACACCGGGGAGCTGTTTTTT.

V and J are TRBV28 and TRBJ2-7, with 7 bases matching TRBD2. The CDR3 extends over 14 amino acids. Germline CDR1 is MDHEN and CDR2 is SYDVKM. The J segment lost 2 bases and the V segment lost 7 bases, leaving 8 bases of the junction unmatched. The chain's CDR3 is CASKEQRGTYEQYF. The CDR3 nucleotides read TGTGCCAGCAAAGAACAGCGGGGCACCTACGAGCAGTACTTC.

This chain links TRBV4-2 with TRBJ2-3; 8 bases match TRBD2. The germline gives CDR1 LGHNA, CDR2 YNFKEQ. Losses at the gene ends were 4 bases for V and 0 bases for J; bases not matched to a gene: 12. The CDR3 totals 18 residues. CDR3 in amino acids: CASSLPSRGGSSTDTQYF. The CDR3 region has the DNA TGTGCCAGCAGCCTCCCTAGCCGGGGGGGTTCTAGCACAGATACGCAGTATTTT.

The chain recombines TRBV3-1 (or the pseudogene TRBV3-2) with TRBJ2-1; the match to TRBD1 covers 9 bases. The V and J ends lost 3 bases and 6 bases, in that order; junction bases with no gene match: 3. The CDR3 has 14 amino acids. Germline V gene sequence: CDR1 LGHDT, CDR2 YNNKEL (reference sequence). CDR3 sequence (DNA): TGTGCCAGCAGCCAGGGGACAGGGATCAATGAGCAGTTCTTC. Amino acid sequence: CASSQGTGINEQFF.

CDR3 region: CASSFDSTGELFF. The CDR3, as DNA: TGTGCCAGCAGCTTCGACAGCACCGGGGAGCTGTTTTTT. The chain has TRBV11-2 and TRBJ2-2; maybe TRBD1 (5 bases). The CDR3 contains 13 residues. V shed 3 bases and J shed 4 bases, with 6 bases lying between them. The germline V gene has CDR1 SGHAT and CDR2 FQNNGV.

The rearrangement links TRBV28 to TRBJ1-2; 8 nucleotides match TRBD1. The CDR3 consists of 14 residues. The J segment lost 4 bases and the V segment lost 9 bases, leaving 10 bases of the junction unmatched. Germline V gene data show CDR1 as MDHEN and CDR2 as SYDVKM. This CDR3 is CASSPGQGPYGYTF. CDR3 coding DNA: TGTGCCAGTTCCCCAGGACAGGGCCCCTATGGCTACACCTTC.

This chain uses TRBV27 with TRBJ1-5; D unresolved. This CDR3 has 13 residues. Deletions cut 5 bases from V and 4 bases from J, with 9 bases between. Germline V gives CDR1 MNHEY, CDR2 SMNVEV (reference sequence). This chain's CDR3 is CASSGRTNQPQHF. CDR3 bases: TGTGCCAGCAGTGGCCGCACGAATCAGCCCCAGCATTTT.

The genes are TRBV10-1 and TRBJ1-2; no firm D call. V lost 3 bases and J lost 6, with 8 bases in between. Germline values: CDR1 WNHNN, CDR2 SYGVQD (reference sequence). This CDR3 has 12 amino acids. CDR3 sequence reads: CASSDTSHGYTF. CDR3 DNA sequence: TGCGCCAGCAGTGACACTTCCCATGGCTACACCTTC.

The DNA for the CDR3 is TGTGCCAGCAGCTCCCAGCGGGGGGCGGACGGCTACACCTTC. Amino acid sequence: CASSSQRGADGYTF. This rearrangement joins TRBV6-5 to TRBJ1-2, with D possibly being TRBD1 (6 bases). Trimming took off 6 bases at V and 8 bases at J, with 19 bases between the two ends. CDR1 and CDR2 (germline): MNHEY, SVGAGI. This CDR3 spans 14 amino acids.

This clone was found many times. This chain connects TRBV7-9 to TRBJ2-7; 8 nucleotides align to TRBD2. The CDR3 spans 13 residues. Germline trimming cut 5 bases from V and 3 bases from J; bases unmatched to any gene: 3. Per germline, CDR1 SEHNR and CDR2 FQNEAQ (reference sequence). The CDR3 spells CASSLTSGYEQYF. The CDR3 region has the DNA TGTGCCAGCAGCCTTACTAGCGGCTACGAGCAGTACTTC.